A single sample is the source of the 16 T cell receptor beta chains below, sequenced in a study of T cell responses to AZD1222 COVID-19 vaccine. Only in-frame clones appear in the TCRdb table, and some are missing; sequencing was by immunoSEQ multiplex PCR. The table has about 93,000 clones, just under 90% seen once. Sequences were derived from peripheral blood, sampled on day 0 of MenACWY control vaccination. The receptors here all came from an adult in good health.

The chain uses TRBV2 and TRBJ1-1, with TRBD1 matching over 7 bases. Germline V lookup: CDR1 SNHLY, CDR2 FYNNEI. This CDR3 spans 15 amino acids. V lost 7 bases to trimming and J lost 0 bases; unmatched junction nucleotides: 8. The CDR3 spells CASTPTGIMNTEAFF. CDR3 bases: TGTGCCAGCACTCCGACAGGGATTATGAACACTGAAGCTTTCTTT. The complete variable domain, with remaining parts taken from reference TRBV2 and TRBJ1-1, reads EPEVTQTPSHQVTQMGQEVILRCVPISNHLYFYWYRQILGQKVEFLVSFYNNEISEKSEIFDDQFSVERPDGSNFTLKIRSTKLEDSAMYFCASTPTGIMNTEAFFGQGTRLTVV.

This chain's CDR3 is CASSLGQANTEAFF. As DNA, the CDR3 is TGTGCCAGCAGCTTAGGCCAGGCCAACACTGAAGCTTTCTTT. The chain couples TRBV11-2 to TRBJ1-1; no clear D. This CDR3 is built from 14 residues. Germline CDR1 reads SGHAT; CDR2 reads FQNNGV. Trimming pared 1 base from V and 2 bases from J, leaving 8 bases between.

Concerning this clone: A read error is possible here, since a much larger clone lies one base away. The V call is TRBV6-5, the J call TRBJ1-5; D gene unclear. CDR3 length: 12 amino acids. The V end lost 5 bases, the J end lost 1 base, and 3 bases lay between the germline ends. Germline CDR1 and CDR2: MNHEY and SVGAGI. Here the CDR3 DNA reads TGTGCCAGCAGTAACAGCAATCAGCCCCAGCATTTT. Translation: CASSNSNQPQHF.

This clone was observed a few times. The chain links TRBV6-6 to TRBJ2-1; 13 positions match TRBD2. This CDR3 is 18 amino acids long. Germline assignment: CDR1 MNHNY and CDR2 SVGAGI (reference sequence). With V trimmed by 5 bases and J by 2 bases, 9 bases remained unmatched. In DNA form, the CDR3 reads TGTGCCAGCAGTCGACTAGCGGGGGGCGTTGGGACCTACAATGAGCAGTTCTTC. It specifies CASSRLAGGVGTYNEQFF.

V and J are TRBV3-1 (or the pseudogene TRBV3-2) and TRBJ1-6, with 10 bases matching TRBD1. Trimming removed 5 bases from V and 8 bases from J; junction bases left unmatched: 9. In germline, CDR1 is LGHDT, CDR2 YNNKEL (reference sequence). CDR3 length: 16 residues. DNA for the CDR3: TGTGCCAGCAGCAACCCGGGACAGGGGTCAGATTCACCCCTCCACTTT. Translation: CASSNPGQGSDSPLHF.

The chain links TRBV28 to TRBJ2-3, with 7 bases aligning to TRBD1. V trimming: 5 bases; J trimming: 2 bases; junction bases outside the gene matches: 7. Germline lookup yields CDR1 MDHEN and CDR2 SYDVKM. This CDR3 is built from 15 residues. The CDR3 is CASSLGGSSTDTQYF. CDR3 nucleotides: TGTGCCAGCAGTCTAGGGGGCTCATCCACAGATACGCAGTATTTT. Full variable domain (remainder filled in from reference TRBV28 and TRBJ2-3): DVKVTQSSRYLVKRTGEKVFLECVQDMDHENMFWYRQDPGLGLRLIYFSYDVKMKEKGDIPEGYSVSREKKERFSLILESASTNQTSMYLCASSLGGSSTDTQYFGPGTRLTVL.

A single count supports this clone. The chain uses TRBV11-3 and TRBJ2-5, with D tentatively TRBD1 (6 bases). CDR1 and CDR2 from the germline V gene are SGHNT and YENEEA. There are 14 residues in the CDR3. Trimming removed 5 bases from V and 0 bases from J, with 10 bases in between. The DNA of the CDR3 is TGTGCCAGCAGCCCGGGACAACACCAAGAGACCCAGTACTTC. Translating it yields CASSPGQHQETQYF.

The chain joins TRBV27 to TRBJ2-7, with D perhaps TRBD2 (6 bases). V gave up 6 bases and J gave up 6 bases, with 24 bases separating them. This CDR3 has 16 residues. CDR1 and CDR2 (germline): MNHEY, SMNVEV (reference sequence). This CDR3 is CASRAPGLSHLGEQYF. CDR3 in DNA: TGTGCCAGCAGAGCCCCGGGACTCTCGCATTTGGGCGAGCAGTACTTC.

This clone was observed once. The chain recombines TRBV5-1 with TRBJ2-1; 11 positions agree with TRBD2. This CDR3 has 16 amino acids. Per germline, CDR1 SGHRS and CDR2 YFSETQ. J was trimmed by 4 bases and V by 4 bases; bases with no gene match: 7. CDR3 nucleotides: TGCGCCAGCAGCCCAGGGCTAGCGGGGGGTTACAATGAGCAGTTCTTC. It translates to CASSPGLAGGYNEQFF. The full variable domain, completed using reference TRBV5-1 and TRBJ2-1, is KAGVTQTPRYLIKTRGQQVTLSCSPISGHRSVSWYQQTPGQGLQFLFEYFSETQRNKGNFPGRFSGRQFSNSRSEMNVSTLELGDSALYLCASSPGLAGGYNEQFFGPGTRLTVL.

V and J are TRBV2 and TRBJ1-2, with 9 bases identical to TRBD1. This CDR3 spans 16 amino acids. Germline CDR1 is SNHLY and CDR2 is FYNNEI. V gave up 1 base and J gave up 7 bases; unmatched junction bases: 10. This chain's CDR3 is CASSEGGFPGQGGYTF. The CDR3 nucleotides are TGTGCCAGCAGTGAAGGTGGTTTCCCGGGACAGGGTGGCTACACCTTC.

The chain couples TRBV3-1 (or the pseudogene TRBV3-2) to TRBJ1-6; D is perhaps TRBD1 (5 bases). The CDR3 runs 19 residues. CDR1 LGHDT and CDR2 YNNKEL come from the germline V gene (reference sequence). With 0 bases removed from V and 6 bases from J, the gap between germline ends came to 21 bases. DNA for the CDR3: TGTGCCAGCAGCCAAGATCTCCGCCAGGGTACCTGGCCTAATTCACCCCTCCACTTT. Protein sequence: CASSQDLRQGTWPNSPLHF.

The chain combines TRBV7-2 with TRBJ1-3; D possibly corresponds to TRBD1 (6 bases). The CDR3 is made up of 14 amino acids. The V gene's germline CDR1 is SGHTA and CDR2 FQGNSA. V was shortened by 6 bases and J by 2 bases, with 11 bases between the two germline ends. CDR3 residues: CASRPTGAGNTIYF. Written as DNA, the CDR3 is TGTGCCAGCAGACCGACAGGTGCTGGAAACACCATATATTTT.

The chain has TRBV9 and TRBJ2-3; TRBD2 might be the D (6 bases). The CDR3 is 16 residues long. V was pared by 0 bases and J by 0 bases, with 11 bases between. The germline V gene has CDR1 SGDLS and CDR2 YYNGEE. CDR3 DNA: TGTGCCAGCAGCGTAGCTCTAGCGTTTAGCACAGATACGCAGTATTTT. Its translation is CASSVALAFSTDTQYF.

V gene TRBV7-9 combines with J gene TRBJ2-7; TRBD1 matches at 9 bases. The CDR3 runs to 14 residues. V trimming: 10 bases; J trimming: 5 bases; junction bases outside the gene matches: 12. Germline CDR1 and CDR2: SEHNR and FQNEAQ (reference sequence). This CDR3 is CATTDRGSLNEQYF. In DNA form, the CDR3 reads TGTGCCACCACGGACAGGGGAAGTCTGAACGAGCAGTACTTC.

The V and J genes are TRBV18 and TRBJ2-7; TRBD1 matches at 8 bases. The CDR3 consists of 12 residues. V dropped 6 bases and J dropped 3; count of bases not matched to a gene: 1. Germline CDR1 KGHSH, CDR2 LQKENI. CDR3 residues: CASSGQGYEQYF. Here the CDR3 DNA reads TGTGCCAGCTCCGGACAGGGCTACGAGCAGTACTTC.

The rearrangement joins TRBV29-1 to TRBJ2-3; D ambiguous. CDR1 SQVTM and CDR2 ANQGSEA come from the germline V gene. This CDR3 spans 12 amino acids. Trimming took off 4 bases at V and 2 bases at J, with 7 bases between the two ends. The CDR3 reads CSVVWDTDTQYF. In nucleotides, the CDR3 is TGCAGCGTTGTCTGGGACACAGATACGCAGTATTTT.